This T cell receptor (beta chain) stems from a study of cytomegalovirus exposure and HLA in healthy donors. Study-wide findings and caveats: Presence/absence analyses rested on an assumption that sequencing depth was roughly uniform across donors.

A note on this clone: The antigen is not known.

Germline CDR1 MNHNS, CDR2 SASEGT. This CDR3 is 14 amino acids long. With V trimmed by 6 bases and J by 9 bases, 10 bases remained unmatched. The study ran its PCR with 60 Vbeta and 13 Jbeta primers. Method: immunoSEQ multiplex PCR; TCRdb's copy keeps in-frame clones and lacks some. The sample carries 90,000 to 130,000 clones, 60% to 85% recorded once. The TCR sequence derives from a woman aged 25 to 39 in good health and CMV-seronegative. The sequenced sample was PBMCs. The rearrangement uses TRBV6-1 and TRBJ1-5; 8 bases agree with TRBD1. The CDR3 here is CASSLGQALGPQHF. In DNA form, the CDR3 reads TGTGCCAGCAGCCTGGGACAGGCCTTAGGGCCCCAGCATTTT.